A single sample gave rise to the 14 T cell receptor beta chains below, sequenced in a study of vaccination effects on CD4 cells after COVID-19. Assay: immunoSEQ multiplex PCR; the TCRdb copy retains only in-frame clones and omits some. Of 22,000 or so clones in the sample, more than 70% were seen once. Antigens for these TCRs are unknown. Antigen-specific CD4+ T cell clonotypes were called by their expansion after viral peptide-pool culture in ViraFEST. Culture proceeded for about ten days, and CD4+ T cells were then isolated. By PCR, the person was confirmed to have had SARS-CoV-2 infection between March and December 2020. Sequencing used CD4+ T cells from PBMCs cultured with a peptide pool, obtained before COVID-19 vaccination. The origin of the receptors is a human donor who had a prior SARS-CoV-2 infection.

V and J are TRBV23-1 and TRBJ2-3; a possible D gene is TRBD1 (6 bases). TRBV23-1 counts as an open reading frame of uncertain function. The CDR3 spans 16 residues. Trimming removed 0 bases at V and 4 bases at J, with 14 bases between. CDR3 sequence reads: CASSQSETGPPDTQYF. The CDR3 bases are TGCGCCAGCAGTCAATCGGAGACAGGTCCCCCAGATACGCAGTATTTT.

This clone has only a few counts. The J gene is TRBJ2-2, the V gene TRBV9; perhaps TRBD2 as D (6 bases). CDR1 and CDR2 (germline): SGDLS, YYNGEE. The V end was cut by 3 bases, the J end by 0 bases, with 15 bases between. The CDR3 length is 17 residues. The CDR3 reads CASSASGTPSNTGELFF. The CDR3 DNA is TGTGCCAGCAGCGCCTCCGGGACTCCATCGAACACCGGGGAGCTGTTTTTT.

This clone was seen more than once but under ten times. The CDR3 sequence is CASSSRGARSYNEQFF. The CDR3 DNA sequence: TGTGCCAGCAGCTCCAGGGGCGCCCGCTCCTACAATGAGCAGTTCTTC. This chain uses TRBV11-1 with TRBJ2-1, with a weak D call TRBD1 (6 bases). V was clipped by 4 bases and J by 0 bases, with 13 bases between them. The CDR3 loop spans 16 amino acids. Germline V gives CDR1 SGHAT, CDR2 FQDESV (reference sequence). The full variable domain, completed using reference TRBV11-1 and TRBJ2-1, is EAEVAQSPRYKITEKSQAVAFWCDPISGHATLYWYRQILGQGPELLVQFQDESVVDDSQLPKDRFSAERLKGVDSTLKIQPAELGDSAMYLCASSSRGARSYNEQFFGPGTRLTVL.

The chain recombines TRBV11-3 with TRBJ2-1; D unresolved. Germline CDR1 reads SGHNT; CDR2 reads YENEEA. Trimming left V 5 bases short and J 1 base short, with 6 bases between. The CDR3 sequence is 13 residues long. Written as DNA, the CDR3 is TGTGCCAGCAGCCGCGGTTCCTACAATGAGCAGTTCTTC. Translation: CASSRGSYNEQFF.

The gene calls are TRBV30 and TRBJ1-1; D perhaps matches TRBD1 (5 bases). V lost 0 bases and J 4 bases, leaving 12 bases between the germline ends. The V gene's germline CDR1 is GTSNPN and CDR2 SVGIG (reference sequence). CDR3 length: 14 residues. CDR3 sequence: CAWSVRGVGTEAFF. The CDR3 DNA is TGTGCCTGGAGTGTTCGGGGGGTCGGCACTGAAGCTTTCTTT.

The rearrangement links TRBV18 to TRBJ1-4, with unresolved D. CDR1 is KGHSH and CDR2 is LQKENI in the germline V gene. This CDR3 region has 15 residues. V was clipped by 2 bases and J by 0 bases, with 7 bases between them. The CDR3 sequence is CASSPRHSTNEKLFF. The DNA of the CDR3 is TGTGCCAGCTCACCAAGACATTCAACTAATGAAAAACTGTTTTTT.

This chain connects TRBV5-1 to TRBJ2-7; TRBD1 might be the D (5 bases). Trimming pared 4 bases from V and 0 bases from J, leaving 14 bases between. The CDR3 contains 15 residues. Germline V gene lookup returns CDR1 SGHRS and CDR2 YFSETQ. The CDR3 DNA reads as TGCGCCAGCAGCCTCCGGACACGGAGCTCCTACGAGCAGTACTTC. Protein sequence: CASSLRTRSSYEQYF.

The chain recombines TRBV3-1 (or the pseudogene TRBV3-2) with TRBJ2-1; TRBD1 matches 9 bases. Looked up from germline, CDR1 is LGHDT and CDR2 is YNNKEL (reference sequence). Trimming removed 7 bases from V and 6 bases from J; junction bases left unmatched: 7. This CDR3 has 14 residues. In DNA, the CDR3 is TGTGCCAGCAACGCCCGGGACAGGGTCAATGAGCAGTTCTTC. Translating it yields CASNARDRVNEQFF.

This chain joins TRBV13 and TRBJ2-3; D is perhaps TRBD1 (5 bases). Between the trimmed V and J ends, which lost 0 bases and 4 bases, there was a span of 20 bases. The germline gives CDR1 PRHDT, CDR2 FYEKMQ (reference sequence). This CDR3 contains 18 residues. The chain's CDR3 is CASSLGLLGQFAPDTQYF. The CDR3 nucleotides are TGTGCCAGCAGCTTAGGCCTACTTGGACAATTTGCCCCAGATACGCAGTATTTT.

The V call is TRBV7-9, the J call TRBJ1-3; D unresolved. Trimming shortened V by 5 bases and J by 0 bases, and 11 bases separated the two germline ends. CDR3 length equals 15 residues. Germline lookup yields CDR1 SEHNR and CDR2 FQNEAQ (reference sequence). In DNA, the CDR3 is TGTGCCAGCAGCCCATGGGCTCTCTCTGGAAACACCATATATTTT. Its protein is CASSPWALSGNTIYF.

This chain uses TRBV5-6 with TRBJ2-5; 8 bases agree with TRBD2. Trimming took 0 bases from V and 5 from J; bases not matched to a gene: 6. The CDR3 length is 15 residues. Germline V gene data show CDR1 as SGHDT and CDR2 as YYEEEE. CDR3 sequence (DNA): TGTGCCAGCAGCTTGGGGCCAGCGGGGGATGAGACCCAGTACTTC. Its translation is CASSLGPAGDETQYF. The whole variable domain, filled in from reference TRBV5-6 and TRBJ2-5, reads DAGVTQSPTHLIKTRGQQVTLRCSPKSGHDTVSWYQQALGQGPQFIFQYYEEEERQRGNFPDRFSGHQFPNYSSELNVNALLLGDSALYLCASSLGPAGDETQYFGPGTRLLVL.

The chain uses TRBV18 and TRBJ2-5; TRBD1 matches 7 bases. The CDR3 has 15 residues. Germline loops: CDR1 KGHSH, CDR2 LQKENI. The V and J ends lost 4 bases and 0 bases, in that order; junction bases with no gene match: 5. CDR3 DNA sequence: TGTGCCAGCTCACGTCCCGGGACAGACCAAGAGACCCAGTACTTC. Encoded protein: CASSRPGTDQETQYF. Full variable domain (outside the CDR3, taken from reference TRBV18 and TRBJ2-5): NAGVMQNPRHLVRRRGQEARLRCSPMKGHSHVYWYRQLPEEGLKFMVYLQKENIIDESGMPKERFSAEFPKEGPSILRIQQVVRGDSAAYFCASSRPGTDQETQYFGPGTRLLVL.

V and J are TRBV29-1 and TRBJ1-1, with D possibly TRBD1 on 6 matching bases. The CDR3 has 13 amino acids. V was cut by 7 bases and J by 2 bases, with 14 bases left in between. Germline-derived CDR1 and CDR2 are SQVTM and ANQGSEA. The CDR3 protein is CSAAQGTNTEAFF. CDR3 sequence (DNA): TGCAGCGCTGCACAGGGTACCAACACTGAAGCTTTCTTT.

This clone was seen only a few times. This chain's CDR3 is CASGAGGNSNQPQHF. The CDR3 coding sequence is TGTGCCAGCGGGGCGGGGGGAAATAGCAATCAGCCCCAGCATTTT. The genes are TRBV6-5 and TRBJ1-5; perhaps TRBD1 as D (5 bases). Germline CDR1 MNHEY, CDR2 SVGAGI. This CDR3 has 15 amino acids. Trimming pared 8 bases from V and 0 bases from J, leaving 14 bases between.